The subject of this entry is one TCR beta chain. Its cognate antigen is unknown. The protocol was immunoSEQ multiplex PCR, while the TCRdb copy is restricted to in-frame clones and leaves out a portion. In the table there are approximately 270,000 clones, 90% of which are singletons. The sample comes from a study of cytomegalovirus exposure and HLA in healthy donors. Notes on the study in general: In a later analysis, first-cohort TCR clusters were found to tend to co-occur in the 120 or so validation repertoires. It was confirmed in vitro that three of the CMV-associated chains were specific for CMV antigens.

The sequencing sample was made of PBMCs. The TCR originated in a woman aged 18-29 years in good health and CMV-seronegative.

In nucleotides, the CDR3 is TGTGCCAGCAGCTTAGCGACAGGGGGCGCATACGAGCAGTACTTC. Residues: CASSLATGGAYEQYF. The chain joins TRBV5-4 to TRBJ2-7, with TRBD1 matching 10 bases. The CDR3 is made up of 15 amino acids. V shed 2 bases, J shed 4 bases, and the junction held 6 bases outside the gene matches. The germline gives CDR1 SGHNT, CDR2 YYREEE (reference sequence).